These 17 T cell receptor beta chains originate from one sample sequenced in a study of T cell changes during pregnancy in multiple sclerosis. Using immunoSEQ multiplex PCR, the repertoire was profiled, and TCRdb retains in-frame clones only, with some absent. This sample has about 71,000 clones, with 91% found just once. The material sequenced was CD8+ T cells from peripheral blood mononuclear cells, taken before pregnancy. These receptors were taken from a female donor with multiple sclerosis, enrolled in a pregnancy study.

The chain uses TRBV4-1 and TRBJ2-7, with 8 bases matching TRBD1. The CDR3 runs to 14 residues. CDR1 is MGHRA and CDR2 is YSYEKL in the germline V gene. V was pared by 3 bases and J by 5 bases, with 6 bases of the junction left unmatched. CDR3 sequence reads: CASSQGTGTDEQYF. For the CDR3, the DNA is TGCGCCAGCAGCCAGGGGACAGGTACGGACGAGCAGTACTTC.

The chain combines TRBV2 with TRBJ2-1; no clear D gene. The germline V gene encodes CDR1 SNHLY and CDR2 FYNNEI. V shed 3 bases and J shed 4 bases, with 10 bases lying between them. The length of the CDR3 is 14 residues. The CDR3 DNA follows: TGTGCCAGCAGTGACGCGAGAGTTTACAATGAGCAGTTCTTC. This sequence encodes CASSDARVYNEQFF.

The chain carries TRBV4-1 and TRBJ2-3; 8 bases agree with TRBD2. Looked up from germline, CDR1 is MGHRA and CDR2 is YSYEKL. The V segment lost 5 bases and the J segment 3 bases; nucleotides outside the gene matches: 7. The CDR3 has 15 amino acids. The CDR3 bases are TGCGCCAGCAGCGCCCAGCGGGGGCCAACAGATACGCAGTATTTT. The encoded protein is CASSAQRGPTDTQYF.

The chain joins TRBV13 to TRBJ2-2; D gene unclear. CDR3 length: 15 residues. The germline V and J ends were trimmed by 0 bases and 0 bases, with 5 bases remaining between them. In germline, CDR1 is PRHDT, CDR2 FYEKMQ (reference sequence). The CDR3 sequence: CASSLGTPNTGELFF. The CDR3 DNA reads TGTGCCAGCAGCTTAGGGACACCGAACACCGGGGAGCTGTTTTTT.

The chain combines TRBV7-2 with TRBJ1-6; D is unclear. Trimming pared 4 bases from V and 4 bases from J, leaving 14 bases between. The CDR3 consists of 16 residues. Germline loops: CDR1 SGHTA, CDR2 FQGNSA. CDR3 DNA sequence: TGTGCCAGCAGCTCCCGCCCAGGAAATTATAATTCACCCCTCCACTTT. It specifies CASSSRPGNYNSPLHF.

This clone appeared once. The chain combines TRBV5-4 with TRBJ2-1, with TRBD2 identical over 9 bases. Germline CDR1 and CDR2: SGHNT and YYREEE (reference sequence). This CDR3 comprises 16 residues. The V gene end was trimmed by 3 bases and the J gene end by 3 bases; junction bases not matched to a gene: 7. DNA of the CDR3: TGTGCCAGCAGCTCCCTAGCGGGGAGTAGCTACAATGAGCAGTTCTTC. This codes for CASSSLAGSSYNEQFF.

V is TRBV9 and J is TRBJ1-2; no clear D. The V gene lost 4 bases and the J gene lost 14 bases, with 21 bases spanning the gap. This CDR3 region has 13 residues. CDR1 is SGDLS, CDR2 YYNGEE, per germline. The CDR3 loop reads CASSPPGTMGPTF. CDR3 coding DNA: TGTGCCAGCAGCCCACCCGGAACTATGGGTCCAACCTTC.

This chain links TRBV5-5 with TRBJ2-3; D unresolved. Trimming pared 4 bases from V and 3 bases from J, leaving 9 bases between. CDR1 and CDR2 (germline): SGHKS, YYEKEE (reference sequence). The CDR3 consists of 13 residues. As DNA, the CDR3 is TGTGCCAGCAGCGCCTACTTGACAGATACGCAGTATTTT. This encodes CASSAYLTDTQYF.

The chain combines TRBV6-5 with TRBJ2-2; a possible D gene is TRBD2 (7 bases). Germline CDR1 and CDR2: MNHEY and SVGAGI. Trimming took 7 bases from V and 3 from J, leaving 12 bases between them. CDR3 length: 14 amino acids. CDR3 sequence (DNA): TGTGCCAGCAAGGGGGGGGGCCACACCGGGGAGCTGTTTTTT. It is translated as CASKGGGHTGELFF.

The V and J genes are TRBV27 and TRBJ2-5, with D maybe TRBD2 (7 bases). The CDR3 runs to 14 residues. Looked up from germline, CDR1 is MNHEY and CDR2 is SMNVEV (reference sequence). The V end was cut by 7 bases, the J end by 5 bases, with 17 bases between. Written as DNA, the CDR3 is TGTGCCAGCACCCTAACGGGGGGCCTGGAGACCCAGTACTTC. Translating gives CASTLTGGLETQYF.

The V and J genes are TRBV27 and TRBJ2-1; tentative D call: TRBD2 (5 bases). The CDR3 loop spans 13 amino acids. Trimming left V 5 bases short and J 7 bases short, with 12 bases between. The germline gives CDR1 MNHEY, CDR2 SMNVEV (reference sequence). The chain's CDR3 is CASSSGVWNEQFF. The CDR3, as DNA: TGTGCCAGCAGTAGCGGAGTTTGGAATGAGCAGTTCTTC.

The chain has TRBV7-9 and TRBJ2-3; 8 positions match TRBD1. The V gene's germline CDR1 is SEHNR and CDR2 FQNEAQ (reference sequence). With 5 bases clipped from V and 6 bases from J, the junction kept 1 base outside the gene matches. The CDR3 extends over 12 amino acids. This CDR3 is CASSRQGDTQYF. The CDR3 DNA reads TGTGCCAGCAGCCGACAGGGGGATACGCAGTATTTT.

This chain connects TRBV5-6 to TRBJ1-5; a possible D gene is TRBD1 (5 bases). The CDR3 loop spans 14 amino acids. V was pared by 5 bases and J by 3 bases, with 12 bases between. CDR1 and CDR2 (germline): SGHDT, YYEEEE. In DNA, the CDR3 is TGTGCCAGCAGTCAGGAGGGGAACAATCAGCCCCAGCATTTT. It specifies CASSQEGNNQPQHF.

This clone occurred once. J is TRBJ2-2 and V is TRBV9; possible D gene TRBD1, 8 bases. Germline values: CDR1 SGDLS, CDR2 YYNGEE. The CDR3 contains 18 residues. Trimming took 2 bases from V and 3 from J, leaving 20 bases between them. The CDR3 DNA reads as TGTGCCAGCAGCGTTGCTACCTGGACAGGGAGGGACACCGGGGAGCTGTTTTTT. This gives the protein CASSVATWTGRDTGELFF. The complete variable domain, with remaining parts taken from reference TRBV9 and TRBJ2-2, reads DSGVTQTPKHLITATGQRVTLRCSPRSGDLSVYWYQQSLDQGLQFLIQYYNGEERAKGNILERFSAQQFPDLHSELNLSSLELGDSALYFCASSVATWTGRDTGELFFGEGSRLTVL.

This sequence joins TRBV29-1 and TRBJ2-7; D gene uncertain. There are 13 residues in the CDR3. The V gene lost 7 bases and the J gene lost 0 bases, with 13 bases spanning the gap. In germline, CDR1 is SQVTM, CDR2 ANQGSEA. The CDR3 is CSARLISSYEQYF. CDR3 in DNA: TGCAGCGCCCGACTGATTTCCTCCTACGAGCAGTACTTC.

CDR3 in amino acids: CASSATTVTGELFF. CDR3 DNA: TGTGCCAGCAGCGCCACCACAGTCACCGGGGAGCTGTTTTTT. The chain employs TRBV7-9 and TRBJ2-2, with D uncertain. The germline V and J ends were trimmed by 5 bases and 4 bases, with 11 bases remaining between them. The germline gives CDR1 SEHNR, CDR2 FQNEAQ (reference sequence). This CDR3 region has 14 residues. Using reference TRBV7-9 and TRBJ2-2 for the parts outside the CDR3, the full variable domain is DTGVSQNPRHKITKRGQNVTFRCDPISEHNRLYWYRQTLGQGPEFLTYFQNEAQLEKSRLLSDRFSAERPKGSFSTLEIQRTEQGDSAMYLCASSATTVTGELFFGEGSRLTVL.

This chain joins TRBV6-1 and TRBJ1-1, with TRBD1 matching over 7 bases. In germline, CDR1 is MNHNS, CDR2 SASEGT. Trimming cost V 6 bases and J 11 bases; bases outside gene matches: 15. This CDR3 spans 14 amino acids. In DNA form, the CDR3 reads TGTGCCAGCAGAGCCACAGGGGTTGGGTTGACGGCTTTCTTT. Translated, it gives CASRATGVGLTAFF.